The T cell receptor beta chain under discussion was sequenced for a study of T-cell memory formation after mild COVID-19. Study results and limitations: Mainly in CM and EM were contracting CD4+ clones; CD8+ were in EMRA. Memory sampled before infection contained some responding clones, suggesting cross-reactive memory joined.

V was pared by 2 bases and J by 3 bases, with 11 bases between. The CDR3 length is 15 residues. TCRdb reprocessed the 5' RACE reads via MiXCR and lists one record per CDR3 protein. In the table there are under 300,000 distinct CDR3 sequences, 8% to 9% of which are singletons. This clonotype came up a few times. Its antigen remains unidentified. The sequencing input was PBMCs or a T cell subset sorted from them (not recorded which). The clonotype originates from a man in his late teens or twenties who had mild COVID-19 (a few samples of this study predate the infection). Cell type and time point are not known. The J gene is TRBJ1-5, the V gene TRBV12-3 or TRBV12-4; D call uncertain. CDR3 in DNA: TGTGCCAGCAGTTTATCCAGCGGATTCAATCAGCCCCAGCATTTT. Translated: CASSLSSGFNQPQHF.